The present TCR beta chain was sequenced within a study of blood T cells in healthy people across ages. The authors ran a second PCR of about 6 to 11 cycles using a sample-barcoded 5' primer and a J-beta primer mix. TCRdb reanalysed the 5' RACE reads using MiXCR and keeps one entry per CDR3 protein. Among 1.5 million to 2 million distinct CDR3 sequences listed, about 28% were seen once. V lost 0 bases to trimming and J lost 0 bases, with 11 bases between them. The CDR3 spans 16 residues. Looked up from germline, CDR1 is GTSNPN and CDR2 is SVGIG (reference sequence). This chain connects TRBV30 to TRBJ1-4; TRBD1 might be the D (5 bases). The clonotype originates from a woman aged 25 to 39 in good health. Material for sequencing was blood. The CDR3 is CAWSVFRGATNEKLFF. CDR3 bases: TGTGCCTGGAGTGTATTTCGGGGGGCAACTAATGAAAAACTGTTTTTT. Variable domain in full (rest from reference TRBV30 and TRBJ1-4): SQTIHQWPATLVQPVGSPLSLECTVEGTSNPNLYWYRQAAGRGLQLLFYSVGIGQISSEVPQNLSASRPQDRQFILSSKKLLLSDSGFYLCAWSVFRGATNEKLFFGSGTQLSVL.